These T cell receptor beta chains were read from a single sample in a study of T-cell memory formation after mild COVID-19. MiXCR, run by TCRdb on the 5' RACE reads, gives a single entry per CDR3 protein. The sample records about 560,000 distinct CDR3 sequences, approximately 15% being singletons. Sequencing was carried out using PBMCs or a T cell subset sorted from them (not recorded which). Every receptor here comes from an adult woman who had mild COVID-19 (a few samples of this study predate the infection). Cell type and time point are not known. Each CDR3 is given with its conserved first and last residue. D genes are given only for firm matches. Size is omitted from some rows. Given values are once, few, many or a class for expanded clones.

>TRBJ2-7|many|TRBV12-3/TRBV12-4|-
TGTGCCAGCAGTTTTGAGAACGAGCAGTACTTC
CASSFENEQYF
>TRBJ1-2|-|TRBV20-1|-
TGCAGTAGGCCCTCGGTATGGGGGGGCTTTTATGGCTACACCTTC
CSRPSVWGGFYGYTF
>TRBJ1-5|few|TRBV30|-
TGTGCCTGGAGTCCCCGGGACCTCCAGCCCCAGCATTTT
CAWSPRDLQPQHF
>TRBJ2-1|-|TRBV5-1|-
TGCGCCAGCAGCTTGGAGGTATCCACGACCTGGCAGTTCTTC
CASSLEVSTTWQFF
>TRBJ2-7|-|TRBV13|-
TGTGCCAGCAGCCCTCGCGGTGGCCCTCAGGTCTACGAGCAGTACTTC
CASSPRGGPQVYEQYF
>TRBJ2-7|-|TRBV7-2|TRBD2
TGTGCCAGCAGCCATAGGACTAGCGGACTCGAGCAGTACTTC
CASSHRTSGLEQYF
>TRBJ2-5|-|TRBV20-1|-
TGCAGTCACGAACGACTAGGGGACGGGGAGACCCAGTACTTC
CSHERLGDGETQYF
>TRBJ2-5|few|TRBV13|TRBD2
TGTGCCAGCAGCTTAGGCCTTGTAGGGGGTACTAGCGGGCAAACAGAGACCCAGTACTTC
CASSLGLVGGTSGQTETQYF
>TRBJ1-1|-|TRBV6-2/TRBV6-3|TRBD1
TGTGCCAGCAGTTACTCGACAGGGACTGGAGCTGAAGCTTTCTTT
CASSYSTGTGAEAFF
>TRBJ2-4|-|TRBV13|-
TGTGCCAGCAGCCGCCTGGGTAACATTCAGTACTTC
CASSRLGNIQYF
>TRBJ1-4|many|TRBV6-1|-
TGTGCCAGCAGTGAGACTCCAGGGGACGGGGATGAAAAACTGTTTTTT
CASSETPGDGDEKLFF
>TRBJ2-2|few|TRBV7-9|TRBD2
TGTGCCAGCAGCCATCACCGCCGGGGACTAGCGGGACCCTTCAACACCGGGGAGCTGTTTTTT
CASSHHRRGLAGPFNTGELFF
>TRBJ1-3|few|TRBV12-3/TRBV12-4|TRBD1
TGTGCCAGCAGTCGACAGGGGATCTCTGGAAACACCATATATTTT
CASSRQGISGNTIYF
>TRBJ2-1|few|TRBV13|TRBD1
TGTGCCAGCAGCACCGGGACAGGGAGCCGGGAGCAGTTCTTC
CASSTGTGSREQFF
>TRBJ1-2|many|TRBV5-1|-
TGCGCCAGCAGCTTGGGAGGTGGCTACACCTTC
CASSLGGGYTF
>TRBJ2-1|-|TRBV5-6|-
TGTGCCAGCAGCTTGGGTGGCTGGACCTACAATGAGCAGTTCTTC
CASSLGGWTYNEQFF
>TRBJ2-7|-|TRBV25-1|-
TGTGCCAGCCTCGCCGAAGGGCCTGGCTACGAGCAGTACTTC
CASLAEGPGYEQYF
>TRBJ1-2|-|TRBV12-3/TRBV12-4|-
TGTGCCAGCAGTCCTCCGGCGGTCTATGACTATGGCTACACCTTC
CASSPPAVYDYGYTF
>TRBJ1-1|many|TRBV4-2|-
TGTGCCAGCAGCCAAGATAGATCCGGACCTGAAGCTTTCTTT
CASSQDRSGPEAFF
>TRBJ2-1|-|TRBV30|TRBD2
TGTGCCTGGAGGGAACTAGCGTCGTACAATGAGCAGTTCTTC
CAWRELASYNEQFF
>TRBJ2-1|-|TRBV25-1|-
TGTGCCAGCAGTGAATATAGGAGTGAGCAGTTCTTC
CASSEYRSEQFF
>TRBJ1-1|-|TRBV9|-
TGTGCCAGCAGCGTATCTGGGTGGACTGAAGCTTTCTTT
CASSVSGWTEAFF
>TRBJ1-2|few|TRBV29-1|-
TGCAGCGTTGATAGGCAGGGCGACTATGGCTACACCTTC
CSVDRQGDYGYTF
>TRBJ2-1|few|TRBV5-1|-
TGCGCCAGCAGCTTGGCCAACGGGCCGGCTCTGGTAAATGAGCAGTTCTTC
CASSLANGPALVNEQFF
>TRBJ2-5|-|TRBV11-2|-
TGTGCCAGCAGCTTTCGGGGTTGGCCTCAAGAGACCCAGTACTTC
CASSFRGWPQETQYF
>TRBJ2-3|-|TRBV3-1|-
TGTGCCAGCAGCCAAGGTCTCGAGAGCACAGATACGCAGTATTTT
CASSQGLESTDTQYF
>TRBJ2-7|few|TRBV10-3|-
TGTGCCATCAGTGAGTCCGAATCTGGAAACTACGAGCAGTACTTC
CAISESESGNYEQYF
>TRBJ2-3|-|TRBV5-1|-
TGCGCCAGCAGCTTTCTTACCGGGACATCTAGCACAGATACGCAGTATTTT
CASSFLTGTSSTDTQYF
>TRBJ1-1|few|TRBV29-1|-
TGCAGCGTGGACAGTAACACTGAAGCTTTCTTT
CSVDSNTEAFF
>TRBJ2-1|few|TRBV2|-
TGTGCCAGCAGTGACCTGAACAGGGCCTCCTACAATGAGCAGTTCTTC
CASSDLNRASYNEQFF
>TRBJ1-1|-|TRBV4-3|TRBD1
TGCGCCAGCAGCCAAGACCGACAGGGGATGGGTGAAGCTTTCTTT
CASSQDRQGMGEAFF
>TRBJ2-7|few|TRBV27|-
TGTGCCAGCAGCTCGGACGGACCCTACGAGCAGTACTTC
CASSSDGPYEQYF
>TRBJ2-7|few|TRBV4-1|-
TGCGCCAGCAGCCAAGTTGTAGTGAGCTCCTACGAGCAGTACTTC
CASSQVVVSSYEQYF
>TRBJ2-3|-|TRBV28|TRBD2
TGTGCCAGCAGACCTAGCGGGAGCAGCACAGATACGCAGTATTTT
CASRPSGSSTDTQYF
>TRBJ2-7|few|TRBV5-1|-
TGCGCCAGCAGCCTTGGCTACGGGAGTCACGAGCAGTACTTC
CASSLGYGSHEQYF
>TRBJ1-6|many|TRBV27|-
TGTGCCAGCAGCTCACAGGGTAATAATTCACCCCTCCACTTT
CASSSQGNNSPLHF
>TRBJ1-1|few|TRBV5-1|-
TGCGCCAGCAGCTTCATGGGCGCTGAAGCTTTCTTT
CASSFMGAEAFF
>TRBJ2-3|few|TRBV7-9|TRBD2
TGTGCCAGCAGCTTAGATTCGACTAGCGGAGCCACCACAGATACGCAGTATTTT
CASSLDSTSGATTDTQYF
>TRBJ2-1|-|TRBV5-1|-
TGCGCCAGCAGCTACCCACTCGTCTACAATGAGCAGTTCTTC
CASSYPLVYNEQFF
>TRBJ2-7|-|TRBV4-1|-
TGCGCCAGCAGCCAAGGGTCAGGCTACGAGCAGTACTTC
CASSQGSGYEQYF
>TRBJ2-3|-|TRBV24-1|-
TGTGCCACCAGTGATTTGCGGTGGGGAGATACGCAGTATTTT
CATSDLRWGDTQYF
>TRBJ1-1|-|TRBV12-3/TRBV12-4|-
TGTGCCAGCAGTCTTCCGGGGGGGCGAGCTTTCTTT
CASSLPGGRAFF
>TRBJ2-5|-|TRBV5-1|-
TGCGCCAGCACCGACTCGAAGACCCAGTACTTC
CASTDSKTQYF
>TRBJ2-2|many|TRBV5-6|-
TGTGCCAGCAGCTTCTCAGGATACGGGGAGCTGTTTTTT
CASSFSGYGELFF
>TRBJ2-7|-|TRBV27|-
TGTGCCAGCAGTCTCAGGGGAGGATACGAGCAGTACTTC
CASSLRGGYEQYF
>TRBJ1-2|few|TRBV7-8|-
TGTGCCAGCAGCTTCGGGGGGCGAGACTATGGCTACACCTTC
CASSFGGRDYGYTF
>TRBJ1-2|-|TRBV5-1|-
TGCGCCAGCAGCTTGGAACCCGGGGGTAACTATGGCTACACCTTC
CASSLEPGGNYGYTF
>TRBJ1-2|-|TRBV5-1|-
TGCGCCAGCAGCCCCACCTGGGACTATGGCTACACCTTC
CASSPTWDYGYTF
>TRBJ1-6|-|TRBV5-5|-
TGTGCCAGCAGCCTCGCCACAGGGATGCTAAGTTCACCCCTCCACTTT
CASSLATGMLSSPLHF
>TRBJ2-5|-|TRBV3-1|-
TGTGCCAGCAGCCAAGGGGTCGCTGGGTCGTGGACCCAGTACTTC
CASSQGVAGSWTQYF
>TRBJ1-1|few|TRBV19|TRBD1
TGTGCCAGTAGTATCCTGGGACAGGGGACCACTGAAGCTTTCTTT
CASSILGQGTTEAFF
>TRBJ1-3|-|TRBV7-8|-
TGTGCCAGCAGCTTAGGGGTCGGCGGGCCTGGAAACACCATATATTTT
CASSLGVGGPGNTIYF
>TRBJ2-7|few|TRBV5-6|TRBD1
TGTGCCAGCAGCATGCGTTGGACAGGGGAAGCCTACGAGCAGTACTTC
CASSMRWTGEAYEQYF
>TRBJ1-2|-|TRBV5-4|-
TGTGCCAGCAGCACCGTGACAGCTCTAGCTAACTATGGCTACACCTTC
CASSTVTALANYGYTF
>TRBJ2-6|few|TRBV12-3/TRBV12-4|-
TGTGCCAGCAGTTTGGTTCTCCCTGGGGCCAACGTCCTGACTTTC
CASSLVLPGANVLTF